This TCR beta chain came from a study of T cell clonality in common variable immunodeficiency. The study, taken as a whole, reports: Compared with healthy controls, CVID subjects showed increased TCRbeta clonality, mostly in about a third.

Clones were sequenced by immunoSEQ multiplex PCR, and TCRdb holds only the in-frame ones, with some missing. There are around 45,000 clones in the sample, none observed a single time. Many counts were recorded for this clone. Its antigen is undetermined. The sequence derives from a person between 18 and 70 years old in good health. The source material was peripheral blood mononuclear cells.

CDR3 DNA, as far as it was read: TGTGCCAGCTCACCACTTACAGACGGAAACACC. It is translated as CASSPLTDGNT. The CDR3 as a whole reads CASSPLTDGNTIYF. The chain recombines TRBV18 with TRBJ1-3, with D unclear. The read gets to within 3 residues of the CDR3 end, and the germline J gene fills in the rest. The V and J ends lost 1 base and 4 bases respectively, with 8 bases between them. CDR1 KGHSH and CDR2 LQKENI come from the germline V gene. The CDR3 is 14 residues long.